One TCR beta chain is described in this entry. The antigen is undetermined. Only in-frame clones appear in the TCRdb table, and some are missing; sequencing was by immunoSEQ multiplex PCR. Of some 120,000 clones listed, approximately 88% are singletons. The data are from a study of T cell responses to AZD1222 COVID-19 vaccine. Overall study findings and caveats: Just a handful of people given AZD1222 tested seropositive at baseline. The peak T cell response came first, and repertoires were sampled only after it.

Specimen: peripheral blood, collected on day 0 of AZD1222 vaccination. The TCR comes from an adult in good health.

CDR3 region: CASSISSSGNTIYF. The DNA of the CDR3 is TGTGCCAGTAGTATCTCGAGCTCTGGAAACACCATATATTTT. This rearrangement joins TRBV19 to TRBJ1-3; D is ambiguous. Germline-derived CDR1 and CDR2 are LNHDA and SQIVND (reference sequence). This CDR3 is 14 amino acids long. The V gene lost 3 bases and the J gene lost 0 bases, with 6 bases spanning the gap.